This T cell receptor beta chain was identified in a study of blood T cell repertoires in COVID-19. For the study at large: From T cells, B-cell-depleted T cells, or PBMCs came the material, which was cDNA or gDNA.

Generated by immunoSEQ multiplex PCR, the TCRdb table keeps only in-frame clones and is missing some. Found here are about 420,000 clones, about 87% of them singletons; the top ten hold less than 0.95%. Seattle researchers signed up patients amid active infection and tracked them longitudinally. In the case of this clone: This same CDR3 is encoded by further DNA sequences in the sample.

The CDR3 length is 16 residues. V lost 2 bases to trimming and J lost 4 bases; unmatched junction nucleotides: 3. Germline CDR1 and CDR2: KGHDR and SFDVKD. This TCR derives from a man aged 18-30 years with COVID-19, enrolled during active disease. V usage is TRBV24-1 and J usage is TRBJ2-1, with TRBD2 identical over 11 bases. Sequenced: peripheral blood. The CDR3 nucleotides read TGTGCCACCAGTGATTCACTAGCGGGAGCTTACAATGAGCAGTTCTTC. The encoded protein is CATSDSLAGAYNEQFF.